What follows are 20 T cell receptor beta chains derived from one specimen sequenced in a study of blood T cells in healthy people across ages. It was with a sample-barcoded 5' primer and a J-beta primer mix that a second PCR of roughly 6 to 12 cycles was run. From the 5' RACE reads, TCRdb called clonotypes with MiXCR, one entry per CDR3 protein. The data contain 600,000 to 800,000 distinct CDR3 sequences, around 52% of them singletons. Sequencing was performed on blood. The receptors shown here come from a woman older than 75 in good health.

This clonotype was detected a few times. The chain employs TRBV12-3 or TRBV12-4 and TRBJ2-7, with 9 nucleotides matching TRBD1. The CDR3 spans 15 residues. V gave up 6 bases and J gave up 0 bases; unmatched junction bases: 6. The CDR3 loop reads CASRPTGGLSYEQYF. As DNA, the CDR3 is TGTGCCAGCAGACCTACAGGGGGCCTCTCCTACGAGCAGTACTTC.

About this clonotype itself: A much more abundant neighbour one base away suggests this may be a read error. The gene calls are TRBV28 and TRBJ2-7; D may match TRBD1 or TRBD2 (5 bases each). The germline V and J ends were trimmed by 6 bases and 4 bases, with 13 bases remaining between them. Germline V lookup: CDR1 MDHEN, CDR2 SYDVKM. This CDR3 has 13 amino acids. The CDR3 is CASRRGRAYEQYF. In nucleotides, the CDR3 is TGTGCCAGCAGACGGGGCAGGGCTTACGAGCAGTACTTC. The full variable domain, in which reference TRBV28 and TRBJ2-7 provide the parts outside the CDR3, is DVKVTQSSRYLVKRTGEKVFLECVQDMDHENMFWYRQDPGLGLRLIYFSYDVKMKEKGDIPEGYSVSREKKERFSLILESASTNQTSMYLCASRRGRAYEQYFGPGTRLTVT.

This clonotype was seen ten or more times. The chain recombines TRBV4-2 with TRBJ2-7, with D possibly being TRBD2 (5 bases). The V end lost 0 bases, the J end lost 0 bases, and 9 bases lay between the germline ends. The CDR3 runs to 15 residues. Germline V gives CDR1 LGHNA, CDR2 YNFKEQ. CDR3 residues: CASSQDAGRSYEQYF. In nucleotides, the CDR3 is TGTGCCAGCAGCCAAGATGCGGGCCGCTCCTACGAGCAGTACTTC.

With regard to this clonotype: A read error may be the cause here, since a much bigger clone is one base away. The chain has TRBV2 and TRBJ2-5; a possible D gene is TRBD2 (6 bases). The V and J ends lost 5 bases and 11 bases respectively, with 24 bases between them. The germline V gene has CDR1 SNHLY and CDR2 FYNNEI. The CDR3 has 15 residues. The CDR3 DNA reads as TGTGCCAGCAGTTCCACCGGGACTCCTCTATCTGAGCAGTACTTC. Its protein is CASSSTGTPLSEQYF. The whole variable domain, filled in from reference TRBV2 and TRBJ2-5, reads EPEVTQTPSHQVTQMGQEVILRCVPISNHLYFYWYRQILGQKVEFLVSFYNNEISEKSEIFDDQFSVERPDGSNFTLKIRSTKLEDSAMYFCASSSTGTPLSEQYFGPGTRLLVL.

J is TRBJ2-7 and V is TRBV20-1, with 11 bases identical to TRBD1. CDR3 length: 14 amino acids. With V trimmed by 3 bases and J by 6 bases, 7 bases remained unmatched. The germline V gene has CDR1 DFQATT and CDR2 SNEGSKA (reference sequence). CDR3 in DNA: TGCAGTGCTAGGGGGACAGGGGGTTACTCCGAGCAGTACTTC. Protein: CSARGTGGYSEQYF.

The chain has TRBV28 and TRBJ2-4, with D possibly TRBD1 on 6 matching bases. Trimming removed 4 bases at V and 2 bases at J, with 9 bases between. CDR3 length: 14 residues. The germline V gene has CDR1 MDHEN and CDR2 SYDVKM. CDR3 sequence reads: CASSSQGSKNIQYF. In nucleotides, the CDR3 is TGTGCCAGCAGTTCCCAGGGGTCCAAAAACATTCAGTACTTC.

This clonotype was seen at least ten times. The chain recombines TRBV20-1 with TRBJ2-1; 12 nucleotides match TRBD2. V trimming: 6 bases; J trimming: 6 bases; junction bases outside the gene matches: 3. Germline CDR1 is DFQATT and CDR2 is SNEGSKA (reference sequence). CDR3 length equals 13 residues. CDR3 DNA sequence: TGCAGTGCAATACTAGCGGGAGGCAATGAGCAGTTCTTC. Residues: CSAILAGGNEQFF.

The V and J genes are TRBV3-1 and TRBJ2-5; possibly TRBD2 for D (5 bases). CDR1 is LGHDT, CDR2 YNNKEL, per germline (reference sequence). Deletions cut 4 bases from V and 12 bases from J, with 15 bases between. This CDR3 is built from 12 residues. The CDR3 reads CASSLSGYEKYF. The DNA of the CDR3 is TGTGCCAGCAGCCTCTCGGGGTACGAGAAGTACTTC.

This rearrangement joins TRBV20-1 to TRBJ2-5; TRBD1 might be the D (7 bases). Trimming removed 6 bases at V and 3 bases at J, with 17 bases between. CDR3 length: 14 residues. The germline V gene encodes CDR1 DFQATT and CDR2 SNEGSKA (reference sequence). This CDR3 reads CSAPKQGGKETQYF. CDR3 nucleotides: TGCAGTGCGCCGAAGCAGGGGGGCAAAGAGACCCAGTACTTC.

As to this clonotype: This may arise from a read error, as a much more abundant clone is one base away. The chain couples TRBV2 to TRBJ2-5, with a weak D call TRBD2 (6 bases). CDR1 is SNHLY, CDR2 FYNNEI, per germline. The CDR3 extends over 14 amino acids. Trimming removed 4 bases from V and 11 bases from J, with 20 bases in between. The CDR3 DNA reads TGTGCCAGCAGTGGCGCGGGACGTGGCAATGAGCAGTACTTC. Translated: CASSGAGRGNEQYF.

This clonotype was observed at least ten times. The rearrangement uses TRBV3-1 and TRBJ2-7; 9 bases match TRBD2. The CDR3 has 16 residues. Germline lookup yields CDR1 LGHDT and CDR2 YNNKEL (reference sequence). V shed 4 bases, J shed 1 base, and the junction held 8 bases outside the gene matches. For the CDR3, the DNA is TGTGCCAGCAGCCCCCCAGGACTAGCGAGTTCCTACGAGCAGTACTTC. Protein product: CASSPPGLASSYEQYF.

The chain carries TRBV12-3 or TRBV12-4 and TRBJ2-5; 11 positions agree with TRBD2. The CDR3 sequence is 15 residues long. With V trimmed by 4 bases and J by 11 bases, 12 bases remained unmatched. CDR3 sequence: CASSSLAGDGVEQYF. The CDR3 DNA sequence: TGTGCCAGCAGTTCACTAGCGGGAGATGGGGTAGAGCAGTACTTC.

This clonotype was detected ten times or more. J is TRBJ2-7 and V is TRBV2, with D tentatively TRBD1 or TRBD2 (7 bases each). V lost 8 bases and J lost 1, with 12 bases in between. The CDR3 covers 13 residues. Germline values: CDR1 SNHLY, CDR2 FYNNEI. The CDR3 DNA reads TGTGCCAGCGGGGGGGACAGATCCTACGAGCAGTACTTC. Translation: CASGGDRSYEQYF.

This clonotype came up many times. The V gene is TRBV12-3 or TRBV12-4, the J gene TRBJ2-3; 7 bases align to TRBD1. The CDR3 has 15 residues. J lost 4 bases, V lost 10 bases, and 14 bases had no gene match. CDR3 residues: CAIQKGDRSADTQYF. The CDR3 bases are TGTGCCATCCAAAAGGGGGACAGAAGCGCAGATACGCAGTATTTT.

The chain employs TRBV7-2 and TRBJ2-5; TRBD1 might be the D (6 bases). V lost 2 bases to trimming and J lost 2 bases, with 18 bases between them. There are 17 residues in the CDR3. Germline V gives CDR1 SGHTA, CDR2 FQGNSA. Here the CDR3 reads CASSLNVQARGQETQYF. The CDR3 DNA reads as TGTGCCAGCAGCTTAAACGTCCAGGCCAGGGGTCAAGAGACCCAGTACTTC.

This chain uses TRBV7-9 with TRBJ2-2, with D possibly called TRBD1 or TRBD2 (5 bases each). The V gene's germline CDR1 is SEHNR and CDR2 FQNEAQ (reference sequence). CDR3 length: 14 residues. Trimming stripped 5 bases from V and 3 bases from J, with 10 bases between. CDR3 residues: CASSRDGYTGELFF. DNA for the CDR3: TGTGCCAGCAGCCGGGACGGGTACACCGGGGAGCTGTTTTTT.

The genes are TRBV21-1 and TRBJ2-5. TRBV21-1 has pseudogene status. The CDR3 consists of 16 residues. The CDR3 protein is CASSKGETERQETQYF. DNA for the CDR3: TGTGCCAGCAGCAAAGGCGAAACAGAGAGGCAAGAGACCCAGTACTTC.

This clonotype was recorded a few times. The V call is TRBV11-3, the J call TRBJ2-1, with a weak D call TRBD1 (6 bases). The J call is uncertain, as TRBJ2-7 better fits the DNA end. The CDR3 runs 15 residues. Germline loops: CDR1 SGHNT, CDR2 YENEEA. The CDR3 nucleotides read TGTGCCAGCAGCTCTCAACAGGGATCCTACAATGAGCAGTACTTC. This sequence encodes CASSSQQGSYNEQYF.

The V and J genes are TRBV29-1 and TRBJ2-3; 10 positions match TRBD1. After removal of 3 bases from V and 6 bases from J, the junction contained 9 bases not matched to a gene. The CDR3 extends over 15 amino acids. Germline values: CDR1 SQVTM, CDR2 ANQGSEA. CDR3 in amino acids: CSVDGTGVSIDTQYF. CDR3 bases: TGCAGCGTTGACGGGACAGGGGTTTCTATCGATACGCAGTATTTT.

Points on this clonotype: This may be a read error, as it is one base from a much larger clone. V usage is TRBV29-1 and J usage is TRBJ2-3, with D possibly matching TRBD1 (5 bases). The CDR3 spans 14 residues. The germline gives CDR1 SQVTM, CDR2 ANQGSEA. The CDR3 DNA reads TGCGGCGTTGAAAGGGGCCCGGGCACAGATACGCAGTATTTT. As protein: CGVERGPGTDTQYF.